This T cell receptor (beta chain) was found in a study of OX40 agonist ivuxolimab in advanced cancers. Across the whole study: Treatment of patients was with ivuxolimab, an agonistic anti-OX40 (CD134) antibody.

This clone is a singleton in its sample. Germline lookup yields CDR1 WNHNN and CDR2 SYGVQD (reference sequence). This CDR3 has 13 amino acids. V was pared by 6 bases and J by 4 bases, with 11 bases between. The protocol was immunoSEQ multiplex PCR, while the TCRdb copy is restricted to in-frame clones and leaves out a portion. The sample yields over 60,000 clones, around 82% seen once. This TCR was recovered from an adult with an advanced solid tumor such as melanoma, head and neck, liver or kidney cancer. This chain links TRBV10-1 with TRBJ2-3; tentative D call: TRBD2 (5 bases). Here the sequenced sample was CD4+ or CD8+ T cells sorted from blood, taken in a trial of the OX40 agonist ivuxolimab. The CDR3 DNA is TGCGCCAGCAGAGAACACGGGGCAGATACGCAGTATTTT. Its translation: CASREHGADTQYF.